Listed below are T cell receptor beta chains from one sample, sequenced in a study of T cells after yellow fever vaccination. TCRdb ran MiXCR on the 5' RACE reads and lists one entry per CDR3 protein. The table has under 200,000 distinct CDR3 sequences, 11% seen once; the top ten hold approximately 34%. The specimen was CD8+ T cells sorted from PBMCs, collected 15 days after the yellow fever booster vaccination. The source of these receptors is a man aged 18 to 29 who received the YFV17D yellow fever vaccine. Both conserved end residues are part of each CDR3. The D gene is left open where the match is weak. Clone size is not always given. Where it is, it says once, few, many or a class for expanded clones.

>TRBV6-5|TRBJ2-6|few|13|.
TGTGCCAGTAAAGGACTTGGGGCCAACGTCCTGACTTTC
CASKGLGANVLTF
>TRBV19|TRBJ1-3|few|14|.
TGTGCCAGTATGGGGGCCCTATCTGGAAACACCATATATTTT
CASMGALSGNTIYF
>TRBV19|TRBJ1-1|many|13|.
TGTGCCAGTAAGGAATCCGGGACAACTGAAGCTTTCTTT
CASKESGTTEAFF
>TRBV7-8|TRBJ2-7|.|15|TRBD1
TGTGCCAGCAGCACTGGGACAGCGATCGCCTACGAGCAGTACTTC
CASSTGTAIAYEQYF
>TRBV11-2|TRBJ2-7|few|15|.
TGTGCCAGCAGCTTAGGGCCTCGCATCTCCTACGAGCAGTACTTC
CASSLGPRISYEQYF
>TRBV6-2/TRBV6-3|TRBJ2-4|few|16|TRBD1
TGTGCCAGCAGTACGGACAGGGTGGACCTCAAAAACATTCAGTACTTC
CASSTDRVDLKNIQYF
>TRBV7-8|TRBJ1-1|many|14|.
TGTGCCAGCAGGCCCGATGCGATGGACACTGAAGCTTTCTTT
CASRPDAMDTEAFF
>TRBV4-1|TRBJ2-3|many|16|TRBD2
TGCGCCAGCAGCCAGTCACTAGCGGGGGGCACAGATACGCAGTATTTT
CASSQSLAGGTDTQYF
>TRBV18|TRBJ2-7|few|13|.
TGTGCCAGCTCACATGGCCATTCCTACGAGCAGTACTTC
CASSHGHSYEQYF
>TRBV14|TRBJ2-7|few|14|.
TGTGCCAGCAGCCAAGCGGGGGGCGTTTACGAGCAGTACTTC
CASSQAGGVYEQYF
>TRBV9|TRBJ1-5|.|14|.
TGTGCCAGCAGCGTCGGGACCGTTAATCAGCCCCAGCATTTT
CASSVGTVNQPQHF
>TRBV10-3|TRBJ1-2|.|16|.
TGTGCCATCAGTGAGTCGAGGGCAGGATCCAACTATGGCTACACCTTC
CAISESRAGSNYGYTF
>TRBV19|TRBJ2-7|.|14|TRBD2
TGTGCCAGTAGTGGCGGTAGCGGGGGATACGAGCAGTACTTC
CASSGGSGGYEQYF
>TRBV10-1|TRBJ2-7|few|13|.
TGCGCCAGCAGTACAGGGATCCGAAACGAGCAGTACTTC
CASSTGIRNEQYF
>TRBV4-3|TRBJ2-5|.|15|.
TGCGCCAGCAGCCAAGAGCGGGGATTTAGGCAGACCCAGTACTTC
CASSQERGFRQTQYF
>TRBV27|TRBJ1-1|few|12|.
TGTGCCAGCAGTAGTCCCCGCCTAGAAGCTTTCTTT
CASSSPRLEAFF
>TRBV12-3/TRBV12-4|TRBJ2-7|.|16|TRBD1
TGTGCCAGCAGTTACAGGGGCGTCCCCTTCTCCTACGAGCAGTACTTC
CASSYRGVPFSYEQYF
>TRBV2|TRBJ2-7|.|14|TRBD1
TGTGCCAGCATGTCGGGACAGGCACTCTACGAGCAGTACTTC
CASMSGQALYEQYF
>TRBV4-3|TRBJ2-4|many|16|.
TGCGCCAGCAGCCAAAGCTCGGGTCTAGCCAAAAACATTCAGTACTTC
CASSQSSGLAKNIQYF
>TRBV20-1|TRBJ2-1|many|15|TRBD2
TGCAGTGCTCCGAAGCTAGCGGGGGCCATAAATGAGCAGTTCTTC
CSAPKLAGAINEQFF
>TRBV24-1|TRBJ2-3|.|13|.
TGTGCCACCAGTGACGGGTCCGGAGATACGCAGTATTTT
CATSDGSGDTQYF
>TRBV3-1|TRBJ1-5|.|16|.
TGTGCCAGCAGCCCCGGAAGCCCTCTAAGCAATCAGCCCCAGCATTTT
CASSPGSPLSNQPQHF
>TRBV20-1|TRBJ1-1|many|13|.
TGCAGTGCTAGAGATAATTCAGGACGTGAAGCTTTCTTT
CSARDNSGREAFF
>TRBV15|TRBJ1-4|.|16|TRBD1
TGTGCCACCAGCAGTGGTGCCCGGACAGGGGGAGAAAAACTGTTTTTT
CATSSGARTGGEKLFF
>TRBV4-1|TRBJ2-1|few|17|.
TGCGCCAGCAGCCAAGACAGGGGGGGGACGTCCTACAATGAGCAGTTCTTC
CASSQDRGGTSYNEQFF
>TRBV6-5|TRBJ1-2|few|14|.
TGTGCCAGCAGTTACTCGAGGGGAGGCTATGGCTACACCTTC
CASSYSRGGYGYTF
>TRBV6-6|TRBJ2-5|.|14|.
.
CASSYEVASGATGF
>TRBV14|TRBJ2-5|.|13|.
TGTGCCAGCAGCCAATGGGGGATAGAGACCCAGTACTTC
CASSQWGIETQYF
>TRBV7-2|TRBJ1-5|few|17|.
TGTGCCAGCAGCTTAGCGGTGGCAGGGTCGGACAATCAGCCCCAGCATTTT
CASSLAVAGSDNQPQHF
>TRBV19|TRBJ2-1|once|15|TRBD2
TGTGCCAGTAGTAGGTTCAGCGGGGGGCTGAGTGAGCAGTTCTTC
CASSRFSGGLSEQFF
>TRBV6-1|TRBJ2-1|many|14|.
TGTGCCAGCAGTGATTTAATGGGGGGGCCTCCGGGGATCTTC
CASSDLMGGPPGIF
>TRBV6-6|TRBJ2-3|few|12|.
TGTGCCAGCACTGTAAGCACAGATACGCAGTATTTT
CASTVSTDTQYF
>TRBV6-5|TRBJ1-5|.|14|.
TGTGCCAGCAGTTACGAACAGTATTATCAGCCCCAGCATTTT
CASSYEQYYQPQHF
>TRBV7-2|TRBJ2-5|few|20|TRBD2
TGTGCCAGCAGCCCCCGACTAGCGGGGGGCCATGATTTAGCGCAAGAGACCCAGTACTTC
CASSPRLAGGHDLAQETQYF
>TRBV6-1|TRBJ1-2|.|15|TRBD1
TGTGCCAGCAGTGAAGGGGACAGCGTAAGCTATGGCTACACCTTC
CASSEGDSVSYGYTF
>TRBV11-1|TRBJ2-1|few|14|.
TGTGCCAGCAGCCCATTGGCGGGAAACAATGAGCAGTTCTTC
CASSPLAGNNEQFF
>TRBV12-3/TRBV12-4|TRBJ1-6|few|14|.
TGTGCCAGCAGTTTAATGCTCACGAGAACACCCCTCCACTTT
CASSLMLTRTPLHF
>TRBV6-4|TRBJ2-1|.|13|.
TGTGCCAGCAGTGAATCCAGGGGAAATGAGCAGTTCTTC
CASSESRGNEQFF
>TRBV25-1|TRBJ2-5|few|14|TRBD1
TGTGCCACCCACGTGACAGGGGACCAAGAGACCCAGTACTTC
CATHVTGDQETQYF
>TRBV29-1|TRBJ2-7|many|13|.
TGCAGCGTTGTAAGGGGTAACTCCTACGAGCAGTACTTC
CSVVRGNSYEQYF